The 8 T cell receptor beta chains below come from one sample, sequenced in a study of T-cell reconstitution after alpha-beta-depleted transplantation in children. Unique molecular identifiers were used to barcode this TCRbeta library. TCRdb called the PCR reads again in MiXCR, with one record for every CDR3 protein. The sample consists of 800,000 to 1,000,000 distinct CDR3 sequences, roughly 29% of them appearing once. The sample here was PBMCs, mostly from graft donor cells, taken 360 days after TCRalphabeta/CD19-depleted stem cell transplant. These receptors were obtained from a boy in the first two years of life who had a stem cell transplant for SCID, so the T cells may come from the graft donor.

This clonotype was picked up a small number of times. CDR3 amino acids: CASSLDLYTDTQYF. Here the CDR3 DNA reads TGCGCCAGCAGCTTGGACTTATACACAGATACGCAGTATTTT. The genes are TRBV5-1 and TRBJ2-3; D is unclear. Germline assignment: CDR1 SGHRS and CDR2 YFSETQ. The V end lost 0 bases, the J end lost 2 bases, and 7 bases lay between the germline ends. The CDR3 covers 14 residues.

This chain uses TRBV29-1 with TRBJ2-7, with 12 bases fitting TRBD1. The CDR3 totals 13 residues. J lost 9 bases, V lost 6 bases, and 9 bases had no gene match. Germline assignment: CDR1 SQVTM and CDR2 ANQGSEA. This CDR3 reads CSVGWDRGPGQYF. The CDR3, as DNA: TGCAGCGTCGGTTGGGACAGGGGGCCTGGGCAGTACTTC.

This clonotype occurred a few times. The J gene is TRBJ2-3, the V gene TRBV6-5, with no clear D. Germline V gives CDR1 MNHEY, CDR2 SVGAGI. Trimming removed 6 bases at V and 6 bases at J, with 10 bases between. This CDR3 has 12 amino acids. For the CDR3, the DNA is TGTGCCAGCAGCGCCAATGTGGATACGCAGTATTTT. It specifies CASSANVDTQYF.

Points on this clonotype: The junction departs from the called germline gene at one end, perhaps through a read error. The rearrangement uses TRBV20-1 and TRBJ2-1; 8 positions match TRBD1. The CDR3 sequence is 15 residues long. Germline CDR1 DFQATT, CDR2 SNEGSKA (reference sequence). As DNA, the CDR3 is TGCTGTGCTACTGATCAGGGGGCGGCCTACAATGAGCAGTTCTTC. Protein: CCATDQGAAYNEQFF.

The V call is TRBV4-1, the J call TRBJ2-5; 11 bases map to TRBD2. The CDR3 totals 16 residues. Per the germline V gene, CDR1 is MGHRA and CDR2 is YSYEKL. The V gene end was trimmed by 0 bases and the J gene end by 2 bases; junction bases not matched to a gene: 2. CDR3 DNA sequence: TGCGCCAGCAGCCAAGAAACTAGCGGGGGACAAGAGACCCAGTACTTC. This encodes CASSQETSGGQETQYF.

This clonotype has just a few counts. V and J are TRBV12-3 or TRBV12-4 and TRBJ2-2; D tentatively fits TRBD1 or TRBD2 (5 bases each). V lost 4 bases to trimming and J lost 4 bases, with 7 bases between them. This CDR3 has 13 amino acids. CDR3 DNA: TGTGCCAGCAGTTACGGGACCACCGGGGAGCTGTTTTTT. This gives the protein CASSYGTTGELFF.

This clonotype turned up a few times. The chain carries TRBV6-2 or TRBV6-3 and TRBJ2-2; D perhaps matches TRBD1 (6 bases). Trimming took 4 bases from V and 6 from J, leaving 15 bases between them. The CDR3 spans 15 residues. CDR1 is MNHEY and CDR2 is SVGEGT in the germline V gene. The CDR3 is CASSSSYRVAGELFF. The CDR3 DNA sequence: TGTGCCAGCAGTTCTAGCTACAGGGTGGCCGGGGAGCTGTTTTTT.

The gene calls are TRBV12-3 or TRBV12-4 and TRBJ2-6; TRBD1 agrees at 7 bases. The CDR3 runs 17 residues. Unmatched junction bases numbered 10, after V lost 6 bases and J lost 2 bases. DNA for the CDR3: TGTGCCAGCAGCGTCCGGGACAGAGGTCCTGGGGCCAACGTCCTGACTTTC. It yields the protein CASSVRDRGPGANVLTF.